This T cell receptor beta chain is drawn from a study of T cells after yellow fever vaccination. The authors made TCR cDNA by 5'RACE template switching, adding a universal primer site and UMIs. TCRdb redid the calling of the 5' RACE reads with MiXCR, one entry per CDR3 protein. The table includes just under 600,000 distinct CDR3 sequences, less than 15% detected once. Study-wide points: Boosting was followed by the reappearance of most primary-vaccination clones (less than 98% CD4, 70% to 90% CD8). Just a small share of clonotypes turned up in the CD4 compartment as well as the CD8 compartment.

The CDR3 runs to 14 residues. Trimming pared 5 bases from V and 9 bases from J, leaving 19 bases between. The germline CDR1 and CDR2 sequences are MDHEN and SYDVKM. This clonotype was observed at least ten times. Its antigen remains unknown. The receptor comes from a young man who received the YFV17D yellow fever vaccine. The V gene is TRBV28, the J gene TRBJ2-5; maybe TRBD1 (5 bases). Sequencing was performed on PBMCs, taken on the day of the yellow fever booster vaccination. The CDR3 DNA is TGTGCCAGCAGTCGTGGTGAGACCGAAGGGGCCCAGTACTTC. Its protein product is CASSRGETEGAQYF.